This T cell receptor (beta chain) was documented in a study of blood T cell repertoires in COVID-19. The V gene's germline CDR1 is MNHEY and CDR2 SVGEGT. The J segment lost 3 bases and the V segment lost 5 bases, leaving 5 bases of the junction unmatched. This CDR3 spans 14 amino acids. Here immunoSEQ multiplex PCR was the method, and the copy in TCRdb shows in-frame clones only, minus some. Of 250,000 or so clones in the sample, 84% were seen once. This clone has a handful of counts. The rearrangement uses TRBV6-2 or TRBV6-3 and TRBJ2-7; the match to TRBD2 covers 9 bases. The receptor was derived from a man in his fifties or sixties who had recovered from COVID-19. Sequencing was performed on PBMCs or T cells enriched from blood (not recorded which). The CDR3 bases are TGTGCCAGCAGTAATAGCGGGAGTTTCTACGAGCAGTACTTC. Translated: CASSNSGSFYEQYF.